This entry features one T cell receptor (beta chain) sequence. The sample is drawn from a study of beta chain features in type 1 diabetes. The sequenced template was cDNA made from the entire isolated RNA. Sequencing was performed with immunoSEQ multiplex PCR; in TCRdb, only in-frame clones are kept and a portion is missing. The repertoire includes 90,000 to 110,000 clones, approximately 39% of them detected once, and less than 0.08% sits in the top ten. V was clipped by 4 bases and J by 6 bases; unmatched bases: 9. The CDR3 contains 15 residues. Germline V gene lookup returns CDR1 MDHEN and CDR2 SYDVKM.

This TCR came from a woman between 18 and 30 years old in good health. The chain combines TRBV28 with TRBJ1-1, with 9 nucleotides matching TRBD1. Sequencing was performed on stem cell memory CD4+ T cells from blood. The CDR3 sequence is CASSSGTGFPPEAFF. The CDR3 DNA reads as TGTGCCAGCAGTTCCGGGACAGGGTTTCCCCCTGAAGCTTTCTTT.